A selection of T cell receptor beta chains follows, all from one sample in a study of T-cell memory formation after mild COVID-19. TCRdb reprocessed the 5' RACE reads via MiXCR and lists one record per CDR3 protein. The sample lists 200,000 to 250,000 distinct CDR3 sequences, roughly 10% occurring once. The sequenced material came from PBMCs or a T cell subset sorted from them (not recorded which). The receptors come from a young man who had mild COVID-19 (a few samples of this study predate the infection). Cell type and time point are not known. The CDR3 runs from the conserved cysteine through the conserved F or W. The D gene is left open where the match is weak. Part of the rows lack a size; the others show once, few, many or a class for expanded clones.

v_gene	j_gene	d_gene	abundance	CDR3nt	CDR3aa
TRBV11-2	TRBJ2-2	TRBD2	NA	TGTGCCAGCAGCCCCCGGACTAGCGGGGGGGCGGCTCTCGGGGAGCTGTTTTTT	CASSPRTSGGAALGELFF
TRBV5-1	TRBJ2-3	TRBD1	NA	TGCGCCAGCAGCTCGGACAGGGGATGGGATACGCAGTATTTT	CASSSDRGWDTQYF
TRBV6-2/TRBV6-3	TRBJ1-2	NA	NA	TGTGCCAGCAGCCAAGGATCGGGAGCTAACTATGGCTACACCTTC	CASSQGSGANYGYTF
TRBV5-1	TRBJ1-3	NA	NA	TGCGCCAGCAGCTTGGGGGTACGAAACACCATATATTTT	CASSLGVRNTIYF
TRBV2	TRBJ2-1	NA	few	TGTGCCAGCAGTACCTACGGCACCGGTGAGCAGTTCTTC	CASSTYGTGEQFF
TRBV20-1	TRBJ2-1	TRBD2	NA	TGCAGTGTAAGAGCGGGGGGTACATACAATGAGCAGTTCTTC	CSVRAGGTYNEQFF
TRBV4-3	TRBJ2-5	TRBD2	NA	TGCGCCAGCAGCCAAGACTCAGCGGGGGGCGGAGAGACCCAGTACTTC	CASSQDSAGGGETQYF
TRBV5-1	TRBJ2-5	NA	few	TGCGCCAGCAGCCCGGGGTCCTACCCGGAGACCCAGTACTTC	CASSPGSYPETQYF
TRBV3-1	TRBJ2-3	NA	few	TGTGCCAGCAGTGGTACCGAGGTCGCAGATACGCAGTATTTT	CASSGTEVADTQYF
TRBV16	TRBJ2-5	NA	NA	TGTGCCAGCAGCCAATCAGGAGGGTCCGGGACCCAGTACTTC	CASSQSGGSGTQYF
TRBV6-2/TRBV6-3	TRBJ1-1	NA	few	TGTGCCAGCAGTTACGTTTGGGGGAGTGAAGCTTTCTTT	CASSYVWGSEAFF
TRBV7-9	TRBJ2-3	TRBD2	few	TGTGCCAGCAGCTCAGCGGGGGGGAACACAGATACGCAGTATTTT	CASSSAGGNTDTQYF
TRBV20-1	TRBJ2-7	NA	NA	TGCAGTGCTAGAGGGGGAGGCCGCTACGAGCAGTACTTC	CSARGGGRYEQYF
TRBV12-3/TRBV12-4	TRBJ1-3	NA	many	TGTGCCAGCATTCTTTTCTCTGGAAACACCATATATTTT	CASILFSGNTIYF
TRBV10-3	TRBJ1-5	NA	many	TGTGCCATCAATGGGGGCAATCAGCCCCAGCATTTT	CAINGGNQPQHF
TRBV12-3/TRBV12-4	TRBJ2-5	NA	few	TGTGCCAGCAGTTTGGTCAAAGAGACCCAGTACTTC	CASSLVKETQYF
TRBV4-1	TRBJ1-1	NA	many	TGCGCCAGCAGCCAAGGGGGGGTAAAGCCTTTCTTT	CASSQGGVKPFF
TRBV10-3	TRBJ1-2	NA	many	TGTGCCCCCCGGCGTTCCAAACGCTATGGCTACACCTTC	CAPRRSKRYGYTF
TRBV27	TRBJ2-1	NA	NA	TGTGCCAGCAGTTTGAGGGCGGCCCGGGGTGAGCAGTTCTTC	CASSLRAARGEQFF
TRBV18	TRBJ2-5	NA	few	TGTGCCAGCTCACCATTCGAAGAGACCCAGTACTTC	CASSPFEETQYF
TRBV5-1	TRBJ2-3	NA	many	TGCGCCAGCAGCTCCCTCGTGGGGCAAAGCACAGATACGCAGTATTTT	CASSSLVGQSTDTQYF
TRBV3-1	TRBJ2-3	NA	many	TGTGCCAGCAGCCAATTGGAAGCAGATACGCAGTATTTT	CASSQLEADTQYF